This TCR beta chain was observed in a study of blood T cell repertoires in COVID-19. Study in general: PBMCs, B-cell-depleted T cells, or T cells provided the cDNA or gDNA that made up the material.

The table came from immunoSEQ multiplex PCR; TCRdb's copy has only in-frame clones and leaves some out. Seen here are roughly 280,000 clones, around 86% observed once, and the top ten hold approximately 2.2%. Germline CDR1 is MNHNY and CDR2 is SVGAGI (reference sequence). This CDR3 is 13 amino acids long. Trimming shortened V by 6 bases and J by 7 bases, and 15 bases separated the two germline ends. In this sample, this clone turned up once. The sequence came from a man aged 50-59 years with acute or convalescent COVID-19. The sequencing sample was made of peripheral blood. V usage is TRBV6-6 and J usage is TRBJ1-2; maybe TRBD1 (5 bases). CDR3: CASRNSDGGGYTF. The DNA for the CDR3 is TGTGCCAGCAGGAACAGCGACGGGGGTGGCTACACCTTC.